This T cell receptor (beta chain) is drawn from a study of regulatory T cells in long-lasting Graves disease. Study-wide findings and caveats: Researchers examined only peripheral blood and not thyroid tissue.

Stated time point: newly diagnosed GD, antithyroid drugs for less than 3 months. PBMC RNA was the source of the TCR library. Researchers made TCR beta libraries by using iRepertoire HTBI primers and running Arm-PCR on CDR3 regions. TCRdb called the multiplex PCR reads again in MiXCR, with one record for every CDR3 protein. Of 350,000 to 400,000 distinct CDR3 sequences detected, roughly 15% appear once; the ten largest clones hold around a fifth. This clonotype was seen ten or more times. Antigen specificity is unknown. This TCR derives from a female donor with Graves disease. Sequencing used peripheral blood mononuclear cells (PBMCs), obtained at new diagnosis, from a patient treated with antithyroid drugs.

As DNA, the CDR3 is TGTGCCAGCAGACACCGGGACAGGGGGCGAGGAGGAGAAAAACTGTTTTTT. It specifies CASRHRDRGRGGEKLFF. The gene calls are TRBV6-1 and TRBJ1-4; 12 nucleotides line up with TRBD1. Germline CDR1 and CDR2: MNHNS and SASEGT. CDR3 length: 17 residues. With V trimmed by 6 bases and J by 8 bases, 13 bases remained unmatched.